A selection of T cell receptor beta chains follows, all from one sample in a study of T cell repertoires in cytomegalovirus infection. Using its own MiXCR run on the reads, TCRdb lists one record per CDR3 protein. The repertoire holds hundreds of thousands of distinct CDR3 sequences, with around 11% as singletons. Sequencing was done on a sample of PBMCs. These receptor sequences come from a human donor in good health (CMV status not recorded). Some clones in this sample may be carry-over from other donors' samples. The CDR3 runs from the conserved cysteine through the conserved F or W. D genes are given only for firm matches. Clone size is given for some rows only: seen once, a few or many times, or a class if the clone is expanded.

d_call j_call v_call clone_size cdr3_nt cdr3_aa
TRBD1 TRBJ1-2 TRBV7-3 few TGTGCCAGCAGCTTAATCGGGACAGGGTACGACTACACCTTC CASSLIGTGYDYTF
NA TRBJ2-2 TRBV19 NA TGTGCCAGTAGTAGACAGATCACCGGGGAGCTGTTTTTT CASSRQITGELFF
NA TRBJ2-5 TRBV12-3/TRBV12-4 many TGTGCCAGCAGCCGGCCCCGGGCCGGTGAGACCCAGTACTTC CASSRPRAGETQYF
NA TRBJ2-2 TRBV24-1 many TGTGCCACCAGTGTACAGGGGGGGACAAACACCGGGGAGCTGTTTTTT CATSVQGGTNTGELFF
NA TRBJ1-5 TRBV12-3/TRBV12-4 many TGTGCCAGCAGTTTACATGGGGCGTATCAGCCCCAGCATTTT CASSLHGAYQPQHF
NA TRBJ1-2 TRBV9 NA TGTGCCAGCAGCGTAGGGAATGGCTACACCTTC CASSVGNGYTF
NA TRBJ1-1 TRBV6-1 many TGTGCCAGCAGAGTGGGGGGCACTGAAGCTTTCTTT CASRVGGTEAFF
TRBD2 TRBJ2-3 TRBV20-1 many TGCACTAGCGGGAGGGCCACAGATACGCAGTATTTT CTSGRATDTQYF
NA TRBJ2-7 TRBV10-3 many TGTGCCACTTCAGTGGATTTAGGGTACGAGCAGTACTTC CATSVDLGYEQYF
NA TRBJ2-3 TRBV20-1 NA TGCAGTGCTAGTGAGGCAGGGAAAGCAGATACGCAGTATTTT CSASEAGKADTQYF
NA TRBJ1-1 TRBV2 NA TGTGCCAGCAGTTCCCTCCAAGGGGTGATGAACACTGAAGCTTTCTTT CASSSLQGVMNTEAFF
NA TRBJ1-1 TRBV6-5 NA TGTGCCAGCAGCTCTCACGGGGTGAACACTGAAGCTTTCTTT CASSSHGVNTEAFF
TRBD1 TRBJ2-5 TRBV5-6 many TGTGCCAGCAGCGGGCCGGGACAGGGGAGACGGGAGACCCAGTACTTC CASSGPGQGRRETQYF
TRBD1 TRBJ1-5 TRBV6-5 many TGTGCCAGCAGAGACAGGGGGACCCATCAGCCCCAGCATTTT CASRDRGTHQPQHF
TRBD2 TRBJ2-1 TRBV25-1 NA TGTGCCAGCAGTGAAGGTGGGAGGGGGCAGTTCTTC CASSEGGRGQFF
NA TRBJ1-1 TRBV24-1 many TGTGCCACCAGTGATTTACGGGGTGAAGCTTTCTTT CATSDLRGEAFF
NA TRBJ2-3 TRBV9 many TGTGCCAGCAGCGTAGATCGATTAGGAACAGATACGCAGTATTTT CASSVDRLGTDTQYF
TRBD2 TRBJ2-7 TRBV27 few TGTGCCAGTAGCCGGGGGGGGCGAGGATCCTACGAGCAGTACTTC CASSRGGRGSYEQYF
NA TRBJ1-5 TRBV7-2 many TGTGCCAGCAGCCAAATGCAGGGGCTCAATCCCCAGCATTTT CASSQMQGLNPQHF
NA TRBJ1-2 TRBV14 many TGTGCCAGCAGCCAAGCCATGATGTGGGATGGCTACACCTTC CASSQAMMWDGYTF
NA TRBJ2-2 TRBV29-1 NA TGCAGCGTTTCCCCGGACAGCCTGAACACCGGGGAGCTGTTTTTT CSVSPDSLNTGELFF
NA TRBJ2-3 TRBV2 NA TGTGCCTGGGTCGAAGGGGTGGAGGCAGATACGCAGTATTTT CAWVEGVEADTQYF
TRBD1 TRBJ2-7 TRBV19 few TGTGCCAGTAGCCCAGGCAGGGGGCTTTTCTACGAGCAGTACTTC CASSPGRGLFYEQYF
TRBD2 TRBJ2-1 TRBV4-2 many TGTGCCAGCAGCCAAGCTCGACTAGCGGGTTACAATGAGCAGTTCTTC CASSQARLAGYNEQFF
NA TRBJ2-3 TRBV4-1 NA TGCGCCAGCAGGCCAACTTTAGTAGATACGCAGTATTTT CASRPTLVDTQYF
TRBD1 TRBJ2-7 TRBV7-2 many TGTGCCAGCAGCCTCCCGGACAGGCGTTTCTACGAGCAGTACTTC CASSLPDRRFYEQYF
TRBD1 TRBJ1-5 TRBV7-8 many TGTGCCAGCAGCTTAGTCCCCAGGGGGCCTAGCAATCAGCCCCAGCATTTT CASSLVPRGPSNQPQHF
NA TRBJ1-2 TRBV7-8 many TGTGCCAGCAGCTTAGTGGGTGTTGGCCGGAGGCCCGGCCTGGTCTATGGCTACACCTTC CASSLVGVGRRPGLVYGYTF
TRBD2 TRBJ2-1 TRBV5-1 many TGCGCCAGCAGCTTGGGGGCTAGCGGGAAGGGCAATGAGCAGTTCTTC CASSLGASGKGNEQFF
NA TRBJ2-7 TRBV23-1 NA TGCGCCAGCAGTCCTAGGACCGTGTGGGGTTTCAACGAGCAGTACTTC CASSPRTVWGFNEQYF
TRBD1 TRBJ2-4 TRBV12-5 NA TGTGCTAGTGGCTCGGGACAGGGGGCGATCGGGGTTCAGTACTTC CASGSGQGAIGVQYF
TRBD1 TRBJ2-1 TRBV6-1 few TGTGCCAGCATTCCCCCGGGAAGGGGGCGCAATGAGCAGTTCTTC CASIPPGRGRNEQFF
NA TRBJ1-4 TRBV6-5 few TGTGCCAGCAGCCCACTCGAGGGGACACACCGTGGAAAACTGTTTTTT CASSPLEGTHRGKLFF
NA TRBJ2-5 TRBV10-3 NA TGTGCCATCAGTGAGAGAGAGACCCAGTACTTC CAISERETQYF
TRBD2 TRBJ2-3 TRBV5-4 NA TGTGCCAGCAGCTTGTTGACGGGGGGTTCAGATACGCAGTATTTT CASSLLTGGSDTQYF
TRBD2 TRBJ2-7 TRBV6-6 many TGTGCCAGCAGTTACTCGAGAACTAGCGGGAGCCCCTACGAGCAGTACTTC CASSYSRTSGSPYEQYF
NA TRBJ2-7 TRBV7-9 once TGTGCCAGCAGCGACCCGGGTTTCTCCTACGAGGAGTACTTC CASSDPGFSYEEYF
NA TRBJ2-7 TRBV29-1 few TGCAGCGTTGGGGTTGGCGGCGAGCAGTACTTC CSVGVGGEQYF
TRBD2 TRBJ2-5 TRBV4-2 few TGTGCCAGCAGCCAAGATGGCCTAGCGGGGGCCCAACAAGAGACCCAGTACTTC CASSQDGLAGAQQETQYF
TRBD2 TRBJ2-2 TRBV20-1 many TGCAGTGCTAGAACTCGTGGGAGGGCCGGCACCGGGGAGCTGTTTTTT CSARTRGRAGTGELFF
TRBD1 TRBJ2-1 TRBV2 NA TGTGCCAGCAGATCGACAGGGGGCGATGAGCAGTTCTTC CASRSTGGDEQFF
TRBD2 TRBJ2-1 TRBV19 few TGTGCCAGTAAGGGCGGGAGGGCCGGGGAGCAGTTCTTC CASKGGRAGEQFF